This TCR beta chain originates from a study of T cell therapy after organ transplantation. Turning to this clone: Its specificity is not known.

Time point given: 4-8 weeks after completion of therapy. Only in-frame clones appear in the TCRdb table, and some are missing; sequencing was by immunoSEQ multiplex PCR. This table has about 6,000 clones, roughly 70% appearing once. This specimen consisted of CD8+ T cells from blood, obtained after autologous CMV-specific T cell therapy. The receptor's source is a human patient who had received a solid organ transplant and had CMV disease. These T cells may partly come from the graft donor.

The CDR3 reads CASSSGLAGVYEQYF. CDR3 DNA sequence: TGTGCCAGCAGCTCGGGACTAGCGGGAGTCTACGAGCAGTACTTC. The chain recombines TRBV7-2 with TRBJ2-7; 14 bases match TRBD2. Germline V gene sequence: CDR1 SGHTA, CDR2 FQGNSA. The CDR3 spans 15 residues. After removal of 4 bases from V and 3 bases from J, the junction contained 2 bases not matched to a gene.